This T cell receptor (beta chain) appears in the sequencing data of a study of cytomegalovirus exposure and HLA in healthy donors (dated by TCRdb to 2016 to 2017). Context from the whole study: An earlier analysis of roughly 630 of the donors reported approximately 300 Gb of sequence data and roughly 100 million unique TCR beta sequences from 150 million to 200 million T cells. In the later analysis, no new phenotypic data were used to find candidate immune exposures; instead, reliance was placed on TCR beta sequences and their occurrence across donors. Typing coverage varied by locus: roughly 620-630 donors for A, B, C, DRB1 and DQB1; roughly 560 for DQA1; over 600 for DPA1; approximately 450 for DPB1. A few DR-DQ haplotypes were treated as single units for association and clustering because of strong linkage in the cohort. Class I and class II HLA loci were covered by the typing at four-digit resolution. An earlier analysis of around 580 of the donors used high-throughput TCR beta sequencing to judge whether each TCR beta V gene segment behaved as functional or pseudogenic. The study aimed to test whether cataloging public T cell receptors could reveal signatures of past pathogen exposure. Along with the roughly 670-subject first cohort, a separate validation cohort of over 90 different subjects was used. Among some 400 genotyped donors of the cohort, an average of 235,054 unique TCR beta nucleotide sequences were sequenced per donor, roughly a sixth of them non-productive. An early release that covered roughly 600 HLA-typed donors contained 250 to 350 gigabases of sequencing data and 65 million to 100 million unique TCR sequences. A later analysis re-analyzed previously published TCR beta repertoires from approximately 670 donors and added high-resolution HLA genotyping to study TCR occurrence patterns. Every discovery cohort repertoire had been produced on one sequencing platform. Donor age, sex, ethnicity and CMV serostatus were compiled together with the repertoire data. The genetic ancestry cluster associated with self-reported Caucasian donors included 65% to 90% of the roughly 390 genotyped donors. To predict cytomegalovirus infection status, the study brought together high-throughput TCR immunosequencing, statistical association of individual TCRs with disease status, and machine learning. The T cell repertoires of 700 or so subjects were profiled by immunosequencing and related to cytomegalovirus serostatus. A later genetic analysis took genome-wide SNP genotypes for about three fifths of the 666 donors and used that subset as a discovery cohort.

What the research found in general, with its limitations: The cohort was sequenced for TCR beta chains only, and without alpha or paired-chain data the features that could be detected were limited. In a later analysis, several top co-occurrence clusters were reported to appear linked to parvovirus B19, influenza, CMV and Epstein-Barr virus. Cytomegalovirus status was reported to be diagnosed by the classifier with high specificity and sensitivity in both the original and validation cohorts. Because counts were too low, about 15 rarely observed V segments, including chromosome 9 orphons, were left out of the earlier analysis of a few hundred of the donors. A cluster of highly shared sequence variants was judged likely to be a technical artifact of the sequencing pipeline. The study listed around 160 TCR beta chains as associated with cytomegalovirus. Roughly uniform sequencing depth across donors was assumed in presence/absence analyses, although this assumption may not hold. Compared with the approximately 600-donor mean, donors in an Asian-associated ancestry cluster had fewer N-insertions in productive TCRs, according to a later genetic analysis. A further reported finding was that TCR beta sequences accurately predicted the HLA-A and HLA-B alleles for most subjects in the first cohort. Compared with equally common non-associated chains, HLA-associated TCR beta chains in a later analysis were more clonally expanded and had lower generation probabilities. Correlated functional status among segregating V segments might reflect linkage disequilibrium, but an unknown experimental factor could not be ruled out. Because HLA typing was unavailable for some donors at each locus, only the typed subset was used in association tests. In a later genetic analysis, a missense DCLRE1C variant was associated with V-gene and J-gene trimming of TCR beta chains, and the association was replicated in an independent cohort. While some public TCRs were present in many individuals, most TCR sequences turned up only very rarely across donors. According to the authors, the approach could potentially be generalized to other disease states and immunological phenotypes. In vitro tests confirmed that a few of the cytomegalovirus-associated TCR beta chains recognize cytomegalovirus antigens. In a later analysis, most CMV-associated TCR beta chains were found to appear HLA-restricted, with HLA associations seemingly driven largely by CMV exposure. A later analysis found that TCR association rates varied across HLA loci, with DRB1 alleles showing the most associated TCRs and HLA-C alleles the fewest. In an earlier analysis of more than 500 of the donors, most TCR beta V segments appeared in productive rearrangements about 87% or about 30% of the time, broadly matching IMGT annotations. At a false discovery rate of 0.05, a later analysis linked some 17,000 TCR beta sequences to specific HLA alleles. For the cohort, immune exposure information was limited to CMV serostatus. When HLA alleles, especially DR and DQ, strongly co-occurred, TCR associations were difficult to assign to individual alleles.

In total, over 600 healthy bone marrow donors made up the cohort. Cohort members were all nominally healthy when sampled, although unrecorded immune exposures were likely present. The donor was CMV seronegative and was included in the group of hundreds of seronegative cohort members. Every donor gave a peripheral blood sample, and the peripheral blood mononuclear cells from that sample were used for TCR beta sequencing. Genomic DNA was extracted from the blood cell samples with the Qiagen DNeasy Blood Extraction Kit. On this clone: It lacks a known antigen. No much larger clonotype is one base removed from it; base qualities were not supplied.

Library construction relied on the immunoSEQ multiplex PCR assay. For the multiplex PCR, a mixture combining 60 forward primers for TCR Vbeta segments and 13 reverse primers for TCR Jbeta segments was used. The CDR3 region of rearranged TCR beta genes was amplified from genomic DNA by a multiplex PCR assay. Amplified TCR beta libraries were sequenced as 87-base-pair reads on the Illumina HiSeq System. The study's own analysis went as follows. A later analysis tallied around 80 million unique TCR beta chains across the 666 repertoires, and about 10 million of those chains were shared by two or more donors. A nearest-neighbor algorithm error-corrected the raw reads and collapsed the reads into unique sequences, merging closely related sequences to remove PCR and sequencing errors. To assign V, D and J gene segments, CDR3 sequences were aligned to IMGT reference sequences. For a sequence to be retained, at least a six-nucleotide match to both a V gene segment and a J gene segment was required. A rearrangement counted as productive if the CDR3 had no stop codons and remained in frame with V and J, and every other rearrangement counted as non-productive. CDR3 was defined according to IMGT convention as the region running from the second conserved V-encoded cysteine to the conserved J-encoded phenylalanine. In an earlier analysis of more than 550 of the donors, sequences lacking an unambiguous match to a single V gene segment were excluded. An earlier analysis of fewer than 650 of the donors classified V segments as functional when productive rearrangements were above 56.7% and as segregating when the standard deviation between donors was above 5%. A statistical classification framework was built for diagnosing cytomegalovirus status from the catalog of TCR beta chain sequences. In a later analysis, V and J genes were assigned by comparing TCR nucleotide sequences against IMGT/GENE-DB human TR gene sequences. A later analysis assigned CDR3 sequences and most-parsimonious VDJ recombination scenarios with the TCRdist pipeline. A later analysis defined each TCR beta chain by its CDR3 amino acid sequence plus V-gene family, and excluded reads lacking a unique V-gene family. In a later analysis, nearly 600 highly shared, low-generation-probability nucleotide sequences were removed to address suspected cross-contamination and a sequencing artifact. In a later analysis, a clonal expansion index for each public chain was calculated from normalized within-repertoire ranks of inferred template counts. Generation probabilities in a later analysis came from a VDJ recombination model fitted to out-of-frame rearrangements, and those results were checked against IGoR. A later analysis scored TCR-TCR, TCR-HLA and TCR-CMV co-occurrence with hypergeometric tests, applying a repertoire-size bias correction to TCR pairs. In a later analysis, false discovery rates were estimated by permuting HLA or CMV assignments 20 times. In a later analysis, co-occurring TCRs were grouped using DBSCAN, with TCRdist sequence similarity added in when clustering inside HLA-allele-positive subsets. Repertoires with fewer than 30,000 or more than 120,000 public chains were left out of co-occurrence clustering, as were five repertoires with anomalous nucleotide sharing. In its TCRdb copy, this immuneACCESS table keeps in-frame sequences only and misses some clones. Where compared with another copy, unresolved V genes explain less than half of these, and the others have no known cause. D and trimming come from the DNA, and the V and J calls and clone size come from that table. The sample records about 100,000 clones, around 73% of which are singletons. The ten largest make up about 8% of the sample.

The sequenced material came from PBMCs. The receptor was derived from a man aged 30-40 years in good health and CMV-seronegative.

The encoded CDR3 is CASSLRTGPALNEKLFF. The nucleotide sequence is given as TGTGCCAGCAGTCTCCGGACAGGGCCAGCCCTTAATGAAAAACTGTTTTTT. The rearrangement combines TRBV28 with TRBJ1-4, with TRBD1 identical over 8 junction bases. Including cysteine and phenylalanine, the CDR3 has 17 amino acids. Just CDR3 DNA is preserved here, 51 bases in frame from base 1. CDR1 MDHEN and CDR2 SYDVKM were looked up in the germline V gene. For this chain, trimming is 5 bases at the V end and 4 bases at the J end, and the number of junction bases without a gene match is 12.